Shown below are 9 T cell receptor beta chains from a single sample sequenced in a study of glioma-infiltrating T cells. TCR alpha and beta CDR3 regions were amplified from RNA using iRepertoire nested multiplex PCR. TCRdb re-called the multiplex PCR reads with MiXCR, one entry per CDR3 protein. Of about 99,000 distinct CDR3 sequences in the sample, approximately 28% are singletons; the top ten hold about 40%. Sequenced material: glioma tissue, nonneoplastic brain tissue, or PBMCs (not recorded which). All receptors come from a human donor with low-grade glioma or glioblastoma, undergoing nonglioma brain surgery, or in good health (not recorded which).

Of note for this clonotype: Given a much more abundant clone one base away, this may be a read error. The CDR3 loop is CASSYGTPDVYEQYF. Written as DNA, the CDR3 is TGTGCCAGCAGCTACGGGACGCCCGACGTCTACGAGCAGTACTTC. This chain uses TRBV6-1 with TRBJ2-7; D is possibly TRBD1 or TRBD2 (5 bases each). CDR1 and CDR2 from the germline V gene are MNHNS and SASEGT. This CDR3 has 15 amino acids. With 6 bases removed from V and 3 bases from J, the gap between germline ends came to 18 bases.

By proportion, this clonotype is medium-sized. The J gene is TRBJ2-5, the V gene TRBV5-4; unclear D gene. Trimming removed 4 bases from V and 4 bases from J, with 11 bases in between. CDR1 and CDR2 from the germline V gene are SGHNT and YYREEE (reference sequence). CDR3 length: 13 amino acids. CDR3: CASSPPLSETQYF. CDR3 nucleotide sequence: TGTGCCAGCAGCCCGCCATTATCAGAGACCCAGTACTTC.

Worth noting for this clonotype: This may arise from a read error, as a much more abundant clone is one base away. This sequence joins TRBV7-2 and TRBJ2-3; a possible D gene is TRBD2 (6 bases). This CDR3 comprises 14 residues. Per germline, CDR1 SGHTA and CDR2 FQGNSA. CDR3 bases: TGTGCCAGCAGCTTAGTGGGGGGACCAGATACGCGGTATTTT. Translation gives CASSLVGGPDTRYF.

This clonotype has at least ten counts. The genes are TRBV27 and TRBJ1-1; TRBD1 agrees at 8 bases. With V trimmed by 6 bases and J by 1 base, 1 base remained unmatched. The germline CDR1 and CDR2 sequences are MNHEY and SMNVEV (reference sequence). The CDR3 is made up of 13 amino acids. This chain's CDR3 is CASRGTGNTEAFF. The CDR3 DNA is TGTGCCAGCAGAGGGACAGGGAACACTGAAGCTTTCTTT.

Concerning this clonotype: One end of the junction is discordant with germline, which a read error may explain. The J gene is TRBJ1-2, the V gene TRBV28; weak D call: TRBD1 (5 bases). CDR3 size: 15 residues. CDR1 MDHEN and CDR2 SYDVKM come from the germline V gene. The CDR3 loop is CARSFPTKGDYGYTF. The CDR3 bases are TGTGCCAGAAGTTTCCCCACAAAAGGGGACTATGGCTACACCTTC.

This clonotype was seen repeatedly, ten times or more. This rearrangement joins TRBV6-1 to TRBJ1-1; TRBD1 is a possible D gene (5 bases). Trimming cost V 8 bases and J 5 bases, with 12 bases left between them. The CDR3 runs to 12 residues. The germline V gene has CDR1 MNHNS and CDR2 SASEGT. DNA of the CDR3: TGTGCCAGCCGATCGGGGGGGACTGAAGCTTTCTTT. Translation gives CASRSGGTEAFF.

Of note for this clonotype: This may come from a read error, since a much larger clone is one base off. The chain has TRBV2 and TRBJ1-2; a weak D match, TRBD1 (5 bases). CDR1 and CDR2 from the germline V gene are SNHLY and FYNNEI. The CDR3 is made up of 13 amino acids. V was shortened by 6 bases and J by 0 bases, with 8 bases between the two germline ends. In nucleotides, the CDR3 is TGTGCCAGCAGCAGGGATTCTAACTATGGCTACACCTTC. This encodes CASSRDSNYGYTF.

Note on this clonotype: The missing conserved phenylalanine or tryptophan at the end of this CDR3 makes a read error likely. In DNA, the CDR3 is TGTGCCAGCAGCTCTTGGGGACAGCAAAGCTACGAGCAGTACCTC. It translates to CASSSWGQQSYEQYL. J is TRBJ2-7 and V is TRBV7-2; 7 bases fit TRBD1. Germline V gives CDR1 SGHTA, CDR2 FQGNSA. The CDR3 has 15 residues. Trimming took 4 bases from V and 3 from J; bases not matched to a gene: 9.

The sample holds many counts of this clonotype. The chain joins TRBV7-9 to TRBJ2-1; D may be TRBD2 (5 bases). Germline V CDR1 and CDR2: SEHNR, FQNEAQ (reference sequence). Trimming shortened V by 5 bases and J by 5 bases, and 19 bases separated the two germline ends. The CDR3 is 16 residues long. DNA of the CDR3: TGTGCCAGCAGCACGCTAGGACTGGGTTCGGACAATGAGCAGTTCTTC. Its translation: CASSTLGLGSDNEQFF.